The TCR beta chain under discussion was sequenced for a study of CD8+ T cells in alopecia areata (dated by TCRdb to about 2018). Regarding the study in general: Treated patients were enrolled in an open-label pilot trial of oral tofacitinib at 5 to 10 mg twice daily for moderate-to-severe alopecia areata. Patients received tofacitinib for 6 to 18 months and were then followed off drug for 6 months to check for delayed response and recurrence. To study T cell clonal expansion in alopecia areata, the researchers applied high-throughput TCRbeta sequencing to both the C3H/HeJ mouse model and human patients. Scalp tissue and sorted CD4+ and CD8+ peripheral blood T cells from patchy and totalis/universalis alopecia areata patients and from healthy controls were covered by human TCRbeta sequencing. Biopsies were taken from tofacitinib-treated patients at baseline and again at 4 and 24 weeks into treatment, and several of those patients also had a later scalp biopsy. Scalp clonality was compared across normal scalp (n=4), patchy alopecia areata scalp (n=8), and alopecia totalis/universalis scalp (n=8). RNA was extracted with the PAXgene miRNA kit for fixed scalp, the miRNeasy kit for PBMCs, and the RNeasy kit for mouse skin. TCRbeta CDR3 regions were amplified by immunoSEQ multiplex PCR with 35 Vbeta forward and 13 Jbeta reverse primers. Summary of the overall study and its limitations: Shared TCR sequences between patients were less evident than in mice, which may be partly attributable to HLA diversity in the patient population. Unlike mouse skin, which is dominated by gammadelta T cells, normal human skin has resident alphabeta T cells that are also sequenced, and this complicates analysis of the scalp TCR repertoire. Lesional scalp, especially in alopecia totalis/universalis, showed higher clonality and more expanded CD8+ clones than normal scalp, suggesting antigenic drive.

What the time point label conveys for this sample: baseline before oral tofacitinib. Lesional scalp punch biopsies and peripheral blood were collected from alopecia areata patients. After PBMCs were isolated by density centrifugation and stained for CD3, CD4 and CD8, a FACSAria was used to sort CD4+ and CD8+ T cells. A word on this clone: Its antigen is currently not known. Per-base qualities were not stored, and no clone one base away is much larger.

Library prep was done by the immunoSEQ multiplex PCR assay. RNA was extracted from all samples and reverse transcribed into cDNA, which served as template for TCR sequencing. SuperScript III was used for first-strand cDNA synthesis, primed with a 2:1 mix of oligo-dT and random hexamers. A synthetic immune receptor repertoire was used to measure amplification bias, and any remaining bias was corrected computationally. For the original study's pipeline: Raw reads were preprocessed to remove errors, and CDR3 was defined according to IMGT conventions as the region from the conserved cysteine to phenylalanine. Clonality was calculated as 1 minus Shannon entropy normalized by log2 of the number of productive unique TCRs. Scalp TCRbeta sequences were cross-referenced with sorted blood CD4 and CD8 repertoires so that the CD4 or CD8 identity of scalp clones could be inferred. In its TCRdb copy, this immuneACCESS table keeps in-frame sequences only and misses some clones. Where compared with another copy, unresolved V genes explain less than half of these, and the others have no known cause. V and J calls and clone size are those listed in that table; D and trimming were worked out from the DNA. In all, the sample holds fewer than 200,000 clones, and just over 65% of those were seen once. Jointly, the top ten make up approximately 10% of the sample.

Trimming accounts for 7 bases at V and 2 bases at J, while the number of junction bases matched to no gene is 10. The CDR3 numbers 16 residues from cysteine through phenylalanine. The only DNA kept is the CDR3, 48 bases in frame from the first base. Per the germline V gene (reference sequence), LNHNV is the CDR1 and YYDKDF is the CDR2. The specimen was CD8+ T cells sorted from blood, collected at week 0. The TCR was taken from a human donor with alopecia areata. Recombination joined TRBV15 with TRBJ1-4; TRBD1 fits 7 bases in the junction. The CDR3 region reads CATTLRGGGTNEKLFF. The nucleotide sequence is TGTGCCACCACGTTGAGAGGGGGCGGCACTAATGAAAAACTGTTTTTT.